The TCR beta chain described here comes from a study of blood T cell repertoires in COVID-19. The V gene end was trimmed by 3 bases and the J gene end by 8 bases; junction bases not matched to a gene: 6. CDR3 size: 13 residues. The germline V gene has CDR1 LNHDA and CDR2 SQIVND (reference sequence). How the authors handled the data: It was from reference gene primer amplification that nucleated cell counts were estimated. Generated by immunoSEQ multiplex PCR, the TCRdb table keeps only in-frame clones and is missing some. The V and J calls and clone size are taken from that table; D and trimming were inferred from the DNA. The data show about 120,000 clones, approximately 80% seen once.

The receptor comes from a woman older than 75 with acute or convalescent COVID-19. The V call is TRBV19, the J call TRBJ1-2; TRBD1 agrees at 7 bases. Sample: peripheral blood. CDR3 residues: CASSIMGTVGYTF. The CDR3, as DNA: TGTGCCAGTAGTATTATGGGGACAGTCGGCTACACCTTC.